A selection of T cell receptor beta chains follows, all from one sample in a study of response to subunit inactivated influenza vaccine. One entry per CDR3 protein, called by TCRdb with MiXCR from the RT-PCR reads. The table lists 540,000 or so distinct CDR3 sequences, 13% of them singletons. Here the sequenced sample was PBMCs from blood, taken 40 to 50 days after vaccination. All receptors come from a man aged 45-65 years who received an inactivated influenza vaccine. Each CDR3 is given with its conserved first and last residue. A D gene is named only where the DNA matches it firmly. For some rows the clone size is stated as once, few or many, or as a class when expanded; others skip it.

CDR3aa,v_gene,j_gene,abundance,d_gene
CASSVSGATYEQYF,TRBV9,TRBJ2-7,few,TRBD2
CASSTDSAQQFF,TRBV9,TRBJ2-1,few,-
CSVEHRGQYGYTF,TRBV29-1,TRBJ1-2,few,TRBD1
CAINTDRTGEQYF,TRBV10-3,TRBJ2-7,few,TRBD1
CASSPGQALGEQYF,TRBV18,TRBJ2-7,-,TRBD1
CASSFIQTGTDTQYF,TRBV27,TRBJ2-3,-,-
CASQSGGLLRLRSTDTQYF,TRBV10-2,TRBJ2-3,many,TRBD2
CASSPGTSGRVENEQFF,TRBV7-9,TRBJ2-1,many,TRBD2
CASSEVGGAYEQYF,TRBV6-1,TRBJ2-7,-,-
CASSISIRTSGSFYEQYF,TRBV6-1,TRBJ2-7,-,TRBD2